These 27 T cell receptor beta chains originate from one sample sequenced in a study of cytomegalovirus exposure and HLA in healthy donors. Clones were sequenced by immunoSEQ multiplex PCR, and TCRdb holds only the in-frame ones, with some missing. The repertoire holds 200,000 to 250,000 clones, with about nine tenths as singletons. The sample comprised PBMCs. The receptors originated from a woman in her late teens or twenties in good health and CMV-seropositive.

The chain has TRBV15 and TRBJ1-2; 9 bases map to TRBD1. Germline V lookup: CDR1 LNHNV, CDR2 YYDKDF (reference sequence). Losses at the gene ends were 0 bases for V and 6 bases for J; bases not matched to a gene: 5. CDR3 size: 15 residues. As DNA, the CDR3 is TGTGCCACCAGCAGAGAGGGGAGGACAGGGGATGGCTACACCTTC. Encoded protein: CATSREGRTGDGYTF.

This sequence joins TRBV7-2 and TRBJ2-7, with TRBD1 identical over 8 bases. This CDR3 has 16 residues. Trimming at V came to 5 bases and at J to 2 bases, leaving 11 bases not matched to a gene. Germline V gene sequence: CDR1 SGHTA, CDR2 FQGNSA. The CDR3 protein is CASSTSYGTGPYEQYF. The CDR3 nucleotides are TGTGCCAGCAGCACCTCCTACGGGACAGGCCCCTACGAGCAGTACTTC.

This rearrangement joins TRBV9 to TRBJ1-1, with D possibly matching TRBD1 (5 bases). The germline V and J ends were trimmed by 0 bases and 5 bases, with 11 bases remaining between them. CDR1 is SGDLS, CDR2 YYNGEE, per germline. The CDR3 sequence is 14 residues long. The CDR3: CASSVGRAYTEAFF. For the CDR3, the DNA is TGTGCCAGCAGCGTAGGCAGGGCGTATACTGAAGCTTTCTTT.

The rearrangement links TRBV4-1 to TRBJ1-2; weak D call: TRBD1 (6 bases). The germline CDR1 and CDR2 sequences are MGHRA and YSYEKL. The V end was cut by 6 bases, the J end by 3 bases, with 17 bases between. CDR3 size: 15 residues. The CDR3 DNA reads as TGCGCCAGCAGACAGGTTCCAGGGGCTGACTATGGCTACACCTTC. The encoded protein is CASRQVPGADYGYTF.

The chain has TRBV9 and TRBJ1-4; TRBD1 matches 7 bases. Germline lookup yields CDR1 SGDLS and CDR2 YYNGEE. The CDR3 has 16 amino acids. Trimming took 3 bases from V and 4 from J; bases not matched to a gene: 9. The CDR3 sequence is CASSASWTGDNEKLFF. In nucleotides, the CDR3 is TGTGCCAGCAGCGCTTCCTGGACAGGTGATAATGAAAAACTGTTTTTT.

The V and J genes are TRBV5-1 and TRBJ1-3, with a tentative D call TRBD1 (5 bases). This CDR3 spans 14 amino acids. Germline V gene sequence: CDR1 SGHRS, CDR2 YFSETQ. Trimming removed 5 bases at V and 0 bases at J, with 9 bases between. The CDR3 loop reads CASRSDSSGNTIYF. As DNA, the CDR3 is TGCGCCAGCAGGTCTGACAGCTCTGGAAACACCATATATTTT. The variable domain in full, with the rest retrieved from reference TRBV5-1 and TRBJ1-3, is KAGVTQTPRYLIKTRGQQVTLSCSPISGHRSVSWYQQTPGQGLQFLFEYFSETQRNKGNFPGRFSGRQFSNSRSEMNVSTLELGDSALYLCASRSDSSGNTIYFGEGSWLTVV.

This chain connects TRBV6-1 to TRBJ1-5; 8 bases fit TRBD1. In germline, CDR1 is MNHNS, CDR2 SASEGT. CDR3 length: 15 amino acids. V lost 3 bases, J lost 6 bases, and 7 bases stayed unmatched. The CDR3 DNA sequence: TGTGCCAGCAGTGATGACAGGGGTTGGAGTCAGCCCCAGCATTTT. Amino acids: CASSDDRGWSQPQHF.

The DNA of the CDR3 is TGCGCCAGCAGCCGGACAGGGGATATATCCTCTGGAAACACCATATATTTT. Translating it yields CASSRTGDISSGNTIYF. The chain is built from TRBV5-1 and TRBJ1-3, with 9 bases lining up with TRBD1. Germline V gives CDR1 SGHRS, CDR2 YFSETQ. The V gene end was trimmed by 4 bases and the J gene end by 0 bases; junction bases not matched to a gene: 8. This CDR3 has 17 amino acids.

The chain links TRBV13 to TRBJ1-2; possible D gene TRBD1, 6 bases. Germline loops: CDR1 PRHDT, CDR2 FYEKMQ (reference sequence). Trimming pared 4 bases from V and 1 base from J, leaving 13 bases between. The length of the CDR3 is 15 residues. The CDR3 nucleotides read TGTGCCAGCAGCTCAGAAGGGGGTCGTAACTATGGCTACACCTTC. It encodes CASSSEGGRNYGYTF. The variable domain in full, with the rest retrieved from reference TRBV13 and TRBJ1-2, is AAGVIQSPRHLIKEKRETATLKCYPIPRHDTVYWYQQGPGQDPQFLISFYEKMQSDKGSIPDRFSAQQFSDYHSELNMSSLELGDSALYFCASSSEGGRNYGYTFGSGTRLTVV.

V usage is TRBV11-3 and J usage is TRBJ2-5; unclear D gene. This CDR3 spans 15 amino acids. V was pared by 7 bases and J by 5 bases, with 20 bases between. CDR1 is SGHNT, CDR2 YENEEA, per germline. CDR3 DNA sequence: TGTGCCAGCACCACACCCTTCTTCCAGGTGGAGACCCAGTACTTC. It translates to CASTTPFFQVETQYF.

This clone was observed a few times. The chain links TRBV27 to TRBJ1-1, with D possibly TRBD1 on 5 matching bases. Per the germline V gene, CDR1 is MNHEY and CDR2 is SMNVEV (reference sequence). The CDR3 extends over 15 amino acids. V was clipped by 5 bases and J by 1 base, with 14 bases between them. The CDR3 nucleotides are TGTGCCAGCAGTGCCCAAGGGGTAAGGAACACTGAAGCTTTCTTT. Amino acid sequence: CASSAQGVRNTEAFF.

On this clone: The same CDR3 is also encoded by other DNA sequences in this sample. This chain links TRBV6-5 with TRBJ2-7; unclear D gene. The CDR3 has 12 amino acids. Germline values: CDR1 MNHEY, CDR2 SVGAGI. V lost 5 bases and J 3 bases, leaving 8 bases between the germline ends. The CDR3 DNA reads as TGTGCCAGCAGTCCCACTGGCTACGAGCAGTACTTC. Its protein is CASSPTGYEQYF.

DNA of the CDR3: TGTGCCAGCACCCCGAACAGGGGGGGAAATACGCAGTATTTT. The encoded protein is CASTPNRGGNTQYF. The chain joins TRBV7-8 to TRBJ2-3, with a possible D match to TRBD1 (8 bases). The CDR3 is 14 residues long. The germline V gene encodes CDR1 SGHVS and CDR2 FQNEAQ. V was trimmed by 7 bases and J by 7 bases, leaving 18 bases between them.

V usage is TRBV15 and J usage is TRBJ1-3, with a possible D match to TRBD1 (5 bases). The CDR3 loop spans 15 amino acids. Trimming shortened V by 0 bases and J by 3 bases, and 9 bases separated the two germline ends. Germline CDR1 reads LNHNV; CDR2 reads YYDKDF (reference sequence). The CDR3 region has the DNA TGTGCCACCAGCAGAGACAGGGCGGTTGGAAACACCATATATTTT. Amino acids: CATSRDRAVGNTIYF.

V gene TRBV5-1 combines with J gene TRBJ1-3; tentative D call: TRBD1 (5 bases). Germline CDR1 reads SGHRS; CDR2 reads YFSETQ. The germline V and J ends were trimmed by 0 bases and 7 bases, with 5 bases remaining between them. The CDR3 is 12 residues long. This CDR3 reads CASSLEGNTIYF. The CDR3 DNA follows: TGCGCCAGCAGCTTGGAGGGGAACACCATATATTTT. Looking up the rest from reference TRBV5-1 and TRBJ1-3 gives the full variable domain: KAGVTQTPRYLIKTRGQQVTLSCSPISGHRSVSWYQQTPGQGLQFLFEYFSETQRNKGNFPGRFSGRQFSNSRSEMNVSTLELGDSALYLCASSLEGNTIYFGEGSWLTVV.

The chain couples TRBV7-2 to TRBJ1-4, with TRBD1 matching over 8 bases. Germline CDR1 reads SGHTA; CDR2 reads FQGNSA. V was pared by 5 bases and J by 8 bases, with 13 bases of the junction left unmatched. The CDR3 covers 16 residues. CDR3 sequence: CASSLKGTGGWEKLFF. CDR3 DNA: TGTGCCAGCAGCCTTAAGGGGACAGGAGGTTGGGAAAAACTGTTTTTT.

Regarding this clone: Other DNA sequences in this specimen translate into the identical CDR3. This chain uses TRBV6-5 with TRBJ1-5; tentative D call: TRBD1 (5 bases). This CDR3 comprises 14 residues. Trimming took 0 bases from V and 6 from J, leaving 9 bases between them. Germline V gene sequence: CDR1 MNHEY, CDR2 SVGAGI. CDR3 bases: TGTGCCAGCAGTTACTCCCAGGGAGGTCAGCCCCAGCATTTT. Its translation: CASSYSQGGQPQHF.

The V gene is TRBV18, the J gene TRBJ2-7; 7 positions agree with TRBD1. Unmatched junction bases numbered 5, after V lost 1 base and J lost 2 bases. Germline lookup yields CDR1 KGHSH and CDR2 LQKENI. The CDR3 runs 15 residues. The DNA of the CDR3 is TGTGCCAGCTCACCACGAAAGGGGGCCGCCTACGAGCAGTACTTC. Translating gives CASSPRKGAAYEQYF.

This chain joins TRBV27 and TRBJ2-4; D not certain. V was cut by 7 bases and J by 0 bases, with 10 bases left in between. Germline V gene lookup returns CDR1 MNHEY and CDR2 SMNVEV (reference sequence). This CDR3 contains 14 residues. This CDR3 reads CASKTRLAKNIQYF. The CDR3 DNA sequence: TGTGCCAGCAAAACACGACTAGCCAAAAACATTCAGTACTTC.

CDR3 nucleotides: TGCAGCGTTGAGGACAGGGGGGGAGCCTACGAGCAGTACTTC. This sequence encodes CSVEDRGGAYEQYF. The rearrangement joins TRBV29-1 to TRBJ2-7; 10 bases line up with TRBD1. Germline lookup yields CDR1 SQVTM and CDR2 ANQGSEA. Germline trimming cut 3 bases from V and 2 bases from J; bases unmatched to any gene: 4. The CDR3 has 14 amino acids.

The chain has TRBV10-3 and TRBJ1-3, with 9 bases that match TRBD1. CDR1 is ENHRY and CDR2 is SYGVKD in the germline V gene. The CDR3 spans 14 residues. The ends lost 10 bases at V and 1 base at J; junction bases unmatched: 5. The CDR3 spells CATRTGVSGNTIYF. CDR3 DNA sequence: TGTGCCACCCGGACAGGGGTATCTGGAAACACCATATATTTT.

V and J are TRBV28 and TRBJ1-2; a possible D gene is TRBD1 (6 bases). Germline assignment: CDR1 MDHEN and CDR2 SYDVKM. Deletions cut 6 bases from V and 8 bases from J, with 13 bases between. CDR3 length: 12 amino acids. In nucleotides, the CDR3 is TGTGCCAGCAGCGAACAGGGTCGGGGCTACACCTTC. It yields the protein CASSEQGRGYTF.

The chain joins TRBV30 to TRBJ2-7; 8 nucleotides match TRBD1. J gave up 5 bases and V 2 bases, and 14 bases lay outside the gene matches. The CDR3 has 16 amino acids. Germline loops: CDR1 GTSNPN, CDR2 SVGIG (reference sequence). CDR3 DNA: TGTGCCTGGAGTCCCCCTTCCAGGACAGGGCTCCACGAGCAGTACTTC. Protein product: CAWSPPSRTGLHEQYF.

The CDR3 bases are TGTGCCAGCAGCCCGGAAAACAGGGGCACTGAAGCTTTCTTT. Protein product: CASSPENRGTEAFF. The rearrangement uses TRBV5-4 and TRBJ1-1, with 7 bases identical to TRBD1. The CDR3 is 14 amino acids. The V gene's germline CDR1 is SGHNT and CDR2 YYREEE (reference sequence). V was clipped by 4 bases and J by 4 bases; unmatched bases: 7.

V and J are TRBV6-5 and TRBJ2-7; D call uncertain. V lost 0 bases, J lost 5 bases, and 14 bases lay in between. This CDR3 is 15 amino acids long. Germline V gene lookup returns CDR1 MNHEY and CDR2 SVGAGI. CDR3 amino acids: CASSYSGRILNEQYF. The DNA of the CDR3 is TGTGCCAGCAGTTACTCGGGCAGGATCTTAAACGAGCAGTACTTC.

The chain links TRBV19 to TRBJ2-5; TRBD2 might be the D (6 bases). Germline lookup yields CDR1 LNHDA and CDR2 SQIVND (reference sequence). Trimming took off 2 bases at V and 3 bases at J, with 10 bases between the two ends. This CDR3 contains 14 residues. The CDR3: CASSIQGGEETQYF. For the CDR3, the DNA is TGTGCCAGTAGTATACAGGGAGGTGAAGAGACCCAGTACTTC.

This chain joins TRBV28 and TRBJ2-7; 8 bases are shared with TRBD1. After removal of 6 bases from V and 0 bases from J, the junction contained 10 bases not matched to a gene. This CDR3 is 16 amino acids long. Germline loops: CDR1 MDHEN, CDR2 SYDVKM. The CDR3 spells CASSNPYRGSSYEQYF. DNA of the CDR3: TGTGCCAGCAGCAACCCATACAGGGGGAGCTCCTACGAGCAGTACTTC.